Listed here is a single T cell receptor beta chain. The target antigen is unknown. The junction departs from the called germline gene at one end, perhaps through a read error. Peripheral blood was drawn, roughly 10 milliliters per donor. It was with a sample-barcoded 5' primer and a J-beta primer mix that a second PCR of roughly 7 to 12 cycles was run. A tag from a template-switch adaptor with 12 random nucleotides marked each cDNA molecule. TCRdb re-derived calls from the 5' RACE reads in MiXCR, one entry per CDR3 protein. The repertoire has 780,000 or so distinct CDR3 sequences, around three fifths of them found once; the top ten carry around 24%. This entry is derived from a study of blood T cells in healthy people across ages. Study-level background: About one barcoded beta molecule was captured per two T cells (by template switching).

The CDR3 loop spans 15 amino acids. Germline CDR1 LNHNV, CDR2 YYDKDF (reference sequence). Study-wide points: The long-lived group displayed more naive CD4+ cells, plus higher diversity, than the aged donors did.

The sample comprised blood. The chain has TRBV15 and TRBJ1-2, with D unclear. This sequence was found in a man aged 35 to 55 in good health. The CDR3: CASSRVGTVNYGYTF. In DNA, the CDR3 is TGTGCCTCCAGCAGAGTCGGAACCGTTAACTATGGCTACACCTTC. Looking up the rest from reference TRBV15 and TRBJ1-2 gives the full variable domain: DAMVIQNPRYQVTQFGKPVTLSCSQTLNHNVMYWYQQKSSQAPKLLFHYYDKDFNNEADTPDNFQSRRPNTSFCFLDIRSPGLGDTAMYLCASSRVGTVNYGYTFGSGTRLTVV.